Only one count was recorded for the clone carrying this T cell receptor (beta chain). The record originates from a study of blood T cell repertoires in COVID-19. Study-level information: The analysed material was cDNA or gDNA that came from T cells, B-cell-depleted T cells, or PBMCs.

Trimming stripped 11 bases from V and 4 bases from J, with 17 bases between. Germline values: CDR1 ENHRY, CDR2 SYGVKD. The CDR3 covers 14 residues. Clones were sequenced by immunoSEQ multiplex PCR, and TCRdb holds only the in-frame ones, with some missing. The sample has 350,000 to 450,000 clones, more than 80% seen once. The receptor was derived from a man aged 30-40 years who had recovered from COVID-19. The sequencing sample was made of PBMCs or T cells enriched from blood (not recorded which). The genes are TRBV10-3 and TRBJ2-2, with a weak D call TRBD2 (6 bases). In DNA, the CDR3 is TGTGCCTCCCGACTAGGATCGGGCACCGGGGAGCTGTTTTTT. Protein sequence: CASRLGSGTGELFF.